Presented here are 18 T cell receptor beta chains from one specimen sequenced in a study of T-cell memory formation after mild COVID-19. Using its own MiXCR run on the 5' RACE reads, TCRdb lists one record per CDR3 protein. The sample shows roughly 130,000 distinct CDR3 sequences, around a sixth of them seen only once. Sample: PBMCs or a T cell subset sorted from them (not recorded which). Source of these receptors: an adult woman who had mild COVID-19 (a few samples of this study predate the infection). Cell type and time point are not known.

This clonotype has just a few counts. The chain combines TRBV3-1 with TRBJ2-1, with 9 bases that match TRBD2. In germline, CDR1 is LGHDT, CDR2 YNNKEL (reference sequence). CDR3 length equals 16 residues. V shed 1 base and J 10 bases; nucleotides not matched to a gene: 11. The CDR3 DNA reads TGTGCCAGCAGCCAAGTACTAGCGGGCGCAAGGGGGGAGCAGTTCTTC. This translates into CASSQVLAGARGEQFF.

Concerning this clonotype: The CDR3 end shows no conserved phenylalanine or tryptophan, and so a read error is likely. The chain joins TRBV20-1 to TRBJ2-7; the match to TRBD2 covers 12 bases. Trimming cost V 3 bases and J 5 bases; bases outside gene matches: 14. Germline V CDR1 and CDR2: DFQATT, SNEGSKA (reference sequence). This CDR3 contains 17 residues. CDR3 sequence: CSASTRGLAGRADEQYL. The CDR3 DNA follows: TGCAGTGCTAGTACCCGAGGACTAGCGGGAAGGGCGGACGAGCAGTACTTA.

The rearrangement uses TRBV15 and TRBJ2-2; D may be TRBD1 (6 bases). The CDR3 runs 15 residues. Germline-derived CDR1 and CDR2 are LNHNV and YYDKDF (reference sequence). Trimming removed 1 base from V and 5 bases from J, with 11 bases in between. The CDR3 DNA is TGTGCCACCAGCAGAGTACAGGGACGGACCGGGGAGCTGTTTTTT. Amino acids: CATSRVQGRTGELFF.

The rearrangement joins TRBV12-3 or TRBV12-4 to TRBJ1-2; the match to TRBD1 covers 9 bases. The CDR3 runs to 17 residues. With V trimmed by 5 bases and J by 5 bases, 15 bases remained unmatched. CDR3 region: CASSPGTGPLLRYGYTF. As DNA, the CDR3 is TGTGCCAGCAGTCCCGGGACAGGGCCCCTCTTAAGATATGGCTACACCTTC.

This rearrangement joins TRBV6-5 to TRBJ1-2; maybe TRBD1 (5 bases). The ends were cut back, 0 bases at V and 2 bases at J, with 13 bases in the middle. The CDR3 runs to 16 residues. From germline, CDR1 is MNHEY and CDR2 SVGAGI. The CDR3, as DNA: TGTGCCAGCAGTTACTCGAGTCTAAGGGGCAACTATGGCTACACCTTC. Its translation: CASSYSSLRGNYGYTF.

The V gene is TRBV20-1, the J gene TRBJ2-1, with TRBD2 identical over 8 bases. CDR1 DFQATT and CDR2 SNEGSKA come from the germline V gene (reference sequence). CDR3 length: 15 amino acids. V dropped 6 bases and J dropped 2; count of bases not matched to a gene: 9. In nucleotides, the CDR3 is TGCAGTGCCCCGGAAGCGGGGGCCGCCTACAATGAGCAGTTCTTC. Protein product: CSAPEAGAAYNEQFF.

This clonotype was counted between two and nine times. This sequence joins TRBV25-1 and TRBJ2-5; D is undetermined. The V gene lost 4 bases and the J gene lost 5 bases, with 8 bases spanning the gap. Germline V gene data show CDR1 as MGHDK and CDR2 as SYGVNS. CDR3 length: 12 residues. CDR3 in DNA: TGTGCCAGCAGTGGGGTGTTGGAGACCCAGTACTTC. Amino acids: CASSGVLETQYF.

The chain links TRBV24-1 to TRBJ1-5; 9 positions match TRBD1. The CDR3 is 15 amino acids. Germline V gives CDR1 KGHDR, CDR2 SFDVKD. J gave up 5 bases and V 4 bases, and 5 bases lay outside the gene matches. The CDR3 loop reads CATSETRQGDQPQHF. CDR3 DNA sequence: TGTGCCACCAGTGAAACTAGACAGGGGGATCAGCCCCAGCATTTT.

This chain joins TRBV9 and TRBJ2-3, with a weak D call TRBD2 (7 bases). The V gene's germline CDR1 is SGDLS and CDR2 YYNGEE. This CDR3 has 13 residues. V dropped 3 bases and J dropped 6 bases, with 11 bases sitting between them. In DNA, the CDR3 is TGTGCCAGCAGCGACGGGGGGCATGATACGCAGTATTTT. It codes for CASSDGGHDTQYF.

This clonotype was found a few times. The J gene is TRBJ2-7, the V gene TRBV4-2; D is unresolved. CDR1 is LGHNA, CDR2 YNFKEQ, per germline. V lost 0 bases and J 6 bases, leaving 6 bases between the germline ends. This CDR3 is built from 12 residues. This chain's CDR3 is CASSQDKREQYF. CDR3 sequence (DNA): TGTGCCAGCAGCCAAGACAAGCGCGAGCAGTACTTC.

The chain combines TRBV12-3 or TRBV12-4 with TRBJ1-1; tentatively, D is TRBD1 (6 bases). Trimming took off 3 bases at V and 2 bases at J, with 13 bases between the two ends. CDR3 length: 15 amino acids. The CDR3 here is CASSFPRGQNTEAFF. CDR3 DNA: TGTGCCAGCAGTTTTCCCCGGGGGCAAAACACTGAAGCTTTCTTT.

This clonotype occurred a few times. DNA for the CDR3: TGCGCCAGCAGCCAAACGACTAGCGGGTCGCAAAACATTCAGTACTTC. This codes for CASSQTTSGSQNIQYF. The rearrangement uses TRBV4-3 and TRBJ2-4; TRBD2 matches at 10 bases. CDR1 and CDR2 (germline): LGHNA, YSLEER. Trimming took 2 bases from V and 5 from J; bases not matched to a gene: 6. This CDR3 is 16 amino acids long.

In this sample, this clonotype turned up a few times. The genes are TRBV2 and TRBJ2-1; D is undetermined. Per germline, CDR1 SNHLY and CDR2 FYNNEI. Trimming took 7 bases from V and 10 from J, leaving 17 bases between them. The length of the CDR3 is 13 residues. CDR3 loop: CASINNWWVEQFF. Written as DNA, the CDR3 is TGTGCCAGCATTAATAACTGGTGGGTAGAGCAGTTCTTC.

This clonotype was seen more than once but under ten times. This CDR3 is CASSLEKGGLNQPQHF. DNA of the CDR3: TGTGCCAGCAGCTTAGAGAAGGGGGGTTTAAATCAGCCCCAGCATTTT. The chain links TRBV7-9 to TRBJ1-5; tentatively, D is TRBD1 (6 bases). In germline, CDR1 is SEHNR, CDR2 FQNEAQ (reference sequence). This CDR3 comprises 16 residues. V lost 1 base and J lost 4, with 14 bases in between.

This rearrangement joins TRBV7-9 to TRBJ2-7; 7 bases align to TRBD2. The CDR3 length is 14 residues. Losses at the gene ends were 4 bases for V and 4 bases for J; bases not matched to a gene: 7. Germline values: CDR1 SEHNR, CDR2 FQNEAQ (reference sequence). CDR3 in amino acids: CASSYCGEGYEQYF. Written as DNA, the CDR3 is TGTGCCAGCAGCTACTGTGGGGAGGGGTACGAGCAGTACTTC.

The rearrangement links TRBV5-6 to TRBJ1-4, with 7 positions matching TRBD1. Trimming took 4 bases from V and 0 from J; bases not matched to a gene: 12. The CDR3 is 18 residues long. The germline CDR1 and CDR2 sequences are SGHDT and YYEEEE. The CDR3 coding sequence is TGTGCCAGCAGCCCCGAACCGGGACAGCCTGCAACTAATGAAAAACTGTTTTTT. It is translated as CASSPEPGQPATNEKLFF.

J is TRBJ2-1 and V is TRBV24-1, with 8 bases fitting TRBD1. This CDR3 spans 20 amino acids. J was trimmed by 0 bases and V by 3 bases; bases with no gene match: 15. Germline V gene data show CDR1 as KGHDR and CDR2 as SFDVKD. CDR3 in DNA: TGTGCCACCAGTGATCCGTACTCATGGACAGGGAAGAGCTCCTACAATGAGCAGTTCTTC. Residues: CATSDPYSWTGKSSYNEQFF.

With respect to this clonotype: A read error may account for a junction end that differs from germline. The chain carries TRBV7-7 and TRBJ2-2; 10 bases fit TRBD2. Germline CDR1 reads SSHAT; CDR2 reads FNYEAQ (reference sequence). The CDR3 extends over 16 amino acids. CDR3 coding DNA: TGTGCTAGCAGCTTACTAGCGGGGATTAACACCGGGGAGCTGTTTTTT. Translated, it gives CASSLLAGINTGELFF.